The 3 T cell receptor beta chains below were found in one sample sequenced in a study of blood T cell repertoires in COVID-19. Using immunoSEQ multiplex PCR, the repertoire was profiled, and TCRdb retains in-frame clones only, with some absent. The sample includes 150,000 to 200,000 clones, approximately 90% seen only once; the top ten take approximately 23%. Sequencing input: PBMCs or T cells enriched from blood (not recorded which). All receptors come from a woman aged 40 to 55 in a cohort exposed to, infected with or recovered from COVID-19 (not recorded which).

This clone has a single count. V and J are TRBV5-6 and TRBJ2-7; D perhaps matches TRBD1 (6 bases). Germline CDR1 SGHDT, CDR2 YYEEEE. The CDR3 spans 12 residues. Deletions cut 1 base from V and 7 bases from J, with 9 bases between. The chain's CDR3 is CASSLIQGEQYF. CDR3 DNA: TGTGCCAGCAGCTTGATTCAGGGGGAGCAGTACTTC.

V gene TRBV11-3 combines with J gene TRBJ2-5; the D gene is possibly TRBD2 (6 bases). V was cut by 5 bases and J by 5 bases, with 9 bases left in between. Germline values: CDR1 SGHNT, CDR2 YENEEA. This CDR3 has 12 amino acids. The CDR3 sequence: CASSPAGETQYF. CDR3 bases: TGTGCCAGCAGCCCCGCGGGGGAGACCCAGTACTTC.

The chain has TRBV24-1 and TRBJ2-3; D perhaps matches TRBD1 (6 bases). This CDR3 is built from 15 residues. Germline V gene lookup returns CDR1 KGHDR and CDR2 SFDVKD. Trimming shortened V by 4 bases and J by 4 bases, and 14 bases separated the two germline ends. This chain's CDR3 is CATSDMTGRADTQYF. The CDR3 DNA reads TGTGCCACCAGTGACATGACAGGTCGGGCAGATACGCAGTATTTT.